This TCR beta chain was captured in a study of T cells after yellow fever vaccination (dated by TCRdb to about 2019). Study-wide context: Libraries from fractions with low cell numbers were prepared with the SMART-Seq v4 Ultra Low Input RNA kit. To follow T-cell clones before and after both primary and booster YFV17D yellow fever vaccination, bulk TCR alpha and beta repertoires underwent longitudinal sequencing. Two healthy male donors, one aged 18 to 30 and one aged 30 to 39 years, were included in the cohort. Blood was collected at multiple timepoints before and after primary and secondary immunization, and bulk PBMC replicates and cell subsets were isolated.

The sample was run on an Illumina NovaSeq 6000. TCR cDNA was synthesized by 5'RACE template switching, through which a universal primer site and unique molecular identifiers were introduced. Priming for cDNA synthesis came from both the TCR alpha and TCR beta constant segments. Library amplification used two PCR steps, and the second PCR step added sample barcodes and sequencing adapters. Sequencing of libraries was performed on Illumina HiSeq 2500 (2x100 bp) or NovaSeq (2x150 bp). The authors' analysis ran thus. Demultiplexing of reads and collapsing into UMI consensus sequences were performed with MIGEC, and V(D)J alignment was carried out with MiXCR. Clonotypes responding to the vaccine were identified with edgeR on replicate PBMC samples, with the criteria of FDR below 0.01 and a log2 fold change above 5 up to day 15. Bulk clonotypes were assigned CD4 or CD8 identity according to which sequenced CD4 or CD8 repertoire held them at higher abundance. The public reads were quality trimmed at Q25 with fastp and then assembled into clones with MiXCR by TCRdb, keeping productive beta chains. Each record represents a unique CDR3 protein, reported with the most common genes and DNA among its rows. TCRdb assigned the V and J calls; the authors' analysis was not used. This sample gives 400,000 or so distinct CDR3 sequences in total; roughly a sixth of them show up just once. The ten most abundant clones make up 15% to 20% of the sample.

Explained via the paper, the treatment or condition label denotes: live attenuated yellow fever vaccine strain. At each blood-draw timepoint, two biological replicates of bulk PBMCs were obtained. PBMCs were isolated from peripheral blood using a standard Ficoll-Paque protocol. TriZol was used to extract RNA from bulk PBMCs, from CD4 and CD8 fractions, and from dextramer-positive and dextramer-negative fractions. Findings and caveats that apply to the study as a whole: Because the study included only a couple of donors, the extent to which the findings can be generalized is limited. Computational filtering was required because FACS-sorted repertoires could contain abundant contaminating clonotypes from the bulk population. The secondary T-cell response was weaker than the primary response but faster, peaking on day 5 instead of day 15. A small share of clonotypes was detected in both CD4 and CD8 compartments, with the overlap likely arising from convergent recombination. After the booster, most of the clones that had expanded following primary vaccination were detected again (approximately 96% of CD4 and around 90% of CD8), which suggests that memory was broadly maintained.

This clonotype was detected ten times or more. The antigen it recognizes is unknown. Per-base quality was not reported, and no clone a single base away is much larger than it. The input for sequencing was PBMCs, taken before the yellow fever booster vaccination. This TCR was recovered from a man aged 18 to 30 who received the YFV17D yellow fever vaccine.

The bases are TGTGCCACCAGTGATTTCCTGGGACAGGGTGCCGGGGAGCTGTTTTTT. It translates to CATSDFLGQGAGELFF. The receptor chain draws on TRBV24-1 and TRBJ2-2; 9 middle bases align to TRBD1. The germline V gene provides CDR1 KGHDR and CDR2 SFDVKD. The CDR3 covers 16 residues, taking in both the cysteine and the phenylalanine. This entry keeps only the CDR3 DNA: 48 bases, framed from base 1. Ends trimmed: V by 1 base, J by 6 bases; bases unmatched to a gene: 5.